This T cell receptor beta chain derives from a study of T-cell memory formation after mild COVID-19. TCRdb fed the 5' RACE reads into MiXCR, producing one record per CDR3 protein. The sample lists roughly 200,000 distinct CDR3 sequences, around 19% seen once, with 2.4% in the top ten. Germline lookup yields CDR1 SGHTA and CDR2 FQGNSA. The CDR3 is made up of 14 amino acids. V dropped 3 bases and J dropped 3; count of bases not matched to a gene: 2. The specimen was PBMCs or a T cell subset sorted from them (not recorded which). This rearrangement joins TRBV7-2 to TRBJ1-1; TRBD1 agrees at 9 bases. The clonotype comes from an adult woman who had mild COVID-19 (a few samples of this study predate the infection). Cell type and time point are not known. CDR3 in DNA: TGTGCCAGCAGCTTGGGACAGGGCCACACTGAAGCTTTCTTT. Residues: CASSLGQGHTEAFF.